Listed below are T cell receptor beta chains from one sample, sequenced in a study of cytomegalovirus exposure and HLA in healthy donors. Profiled with immunoSEQ multiplex PCR; TCRdb holds only in-frame clones, not every one. The table includes 300,000 to 400,000 clones, roughly 89% detected once. The sample taken for sequencing was PBMCs. These TCRs come from a woman aged 18 to 35 in good health and CMV-seronegative. Both conserved end residues are part of each CDR3. D genes are given only for firm matches. Clone size is shown for a subset of rows, as once, few, many or a class of expanded clone.

TRBD1	.	15	TRBJ1-4	TRBV7-8	CASSKRDRGSEKLFF	TGTGCCAGCAGCAAGCGGGACAGGGGTAGTGAAAAACTGTTTTTT
TRBD1	.	14	TRBJ1-2	TRBV27	CASSSDRGQNGYTF	TGTGCCAGCAGTTCCGACAGGGGGCAAAATGGCTACACCTTC
TRBD1	.	16	TRBJ1-4	TRBV5-1	CASSLAGTGGNEKLFF	TGCGCCAGCAGCTTGGCCGGGACAGGGGGAAATGAAAAACTGTTTTTT
TRBD1	.	13	TRBJ2-7	TRBV7-3	CASSLDRGDEQYF	TGTGCCAGCAGCTTGGACAGGGGCGACGAGCAGTACTTC
.	.	15	TRBJ2-1	TRBV5-1	CASSFTSPSYNEQFF	TGCGCCAGCAGCTTTACTAGCCCCTCATACAATGAGCAGTTCTTC
.	.	15	TRBJ2-3	TRBV18	CASSPPEGAQHTQYF	TGTGCCAGCTCACCACCGGAGGGGGCTCAGCATACGCAGTATTTT
TRBD2	.	14	TRBJ2-7	TRBV27	CASSLSSGSYEQYF	TGTGCCAGCAGTTTATCTAGCGGGAGCTACGAGCAGTACTTC
.	.	13	TRBJ2-7	TRBV29-1	CSASGGESYEQYF	TGCAGCGCTTCGGGGGGCGAGTCCTACGAGCAGTACTTC
TRBD2	.	15	TRBJ2-7	TRBV28	CASNVAGLSSYEQYF	TGTGCCAGCAACGTAGCGGGACTTAGCTCCTACGAGCAGTACTTC
.	.	17	TRBJ2-7	TRBV7-8	CASSLPPRLDKMNEQYF	TGTGCCAGCAGCTTACCCCCCCGGCTAGATAAGATGAACGAGCAGTACTTC
TRBD1	.	14	TRBJ1-1	TRBV7-8	CASSTGTANTEAFF	TGTGCCAGCAGCACTGGGACAGCCAACACTGAAGCTTTCTTT
TRBD1	.	16	TRBJ2-3	TRBV4-1	CASSQGRQGVSDTQYF	TGCGCCAGCAGCCAAGGGAGACAGGGAGTTTCAGATACGCAGTATTTT
.	.	20	TRBJ1-5	TRBV6-1	CASSEVFGRGVGFGNQPQHF	TGTGCCAGCAGTGAAGTTTTCGGCAGGGGAGTTGGATTTGGCAATCAGCCCCAGCATTTT
.	.	13	TRBJ1-1	TRBV30	CAWTPQRNTEAFF	TGTGCCTGGACCCCGCAGCGGAACACTGAAGCTTTCTTT
TRBD1	.	12	TRBJ2-1	TRBV13	CASSRQGNEQFF	TGTGCCAGCAGTCGACAGGGGAATGAGCAGTTCTTC
TRBD2	.	16	TRBJ2-7	TRBV28	CASSPGTSGNPYEQYF	TGTGCCAGCAGTCCAGGGACTAGCGGGAACCCCTACGAGCAGTACTTC
TRBD2	.	14	TRBJ2-7	TRBV27	CASSPLRDYYEQYF	TGTGCCAGCAGTCCCCTCCGGGACTACTACGAGCAGTACTTC
TRBD2	.	15	TRBJ2-1	TRBV6-1	CASSGGLEPYNEQFF	TGTGCCAGCAGTGGGGGACTAGAACCCTACAATGAGCAGTTCTTC
.	.	15	TRBJ2-7	TRBV27	CASSFVAVSSYEQYF	TGTGCCAGCAGTTTCGTAGCGGTGAGCTCCTACGAGCAGTACTTC
.	.	15	TRBJ2-5	TRBV5-4	CASSLEGVNGETQYF	TGTGCCAGCAGCTTAGAGGGAGTGAATGGGGAGACCCAGTACTTC
TRBD1	once	13	TRBJ2-5	TRBV27	CATSYDRGKTQYF	TGTGCCACTTCATATGACAGGGGGAAGACCCAGTACTTC
.	few	14	TRBJ1-1	TRBV9	CASATGNEVTEAFF	TGTGCCAGCGCCACAGGTAATGAGGTCACTGAAGCTTTCTTT
.	.	13	TRBJ2-5	TRBV18	CASSPPTTETQYF	TGTGCCAGCTCACCACCGACAACAGAGACCCAGTACTTC
TRBD1	.	18	TRBJ2-6	TRBV9	CASSGSSQGAAGANVLTF	TGTGCCAGCAGCGGATCATCACAGGGGGCTGCTGGGGCCAACGTCCTGACTTTC
.	.	16	TRBJ2-1	TRBV4-2	CASSPGDLNSYNEQFF	TGTGCCAGCAGCCCCGGGGACTTGAACTCCTACAATGAGCAGTTCTTC
.	.	15	TRBJ1-2	TRBV6-5	CASSFVATRNYGYTF	TGTGCCAGCAGTTTTGTTGCTACGAGGAACTATGGCTACACCTTC
.	.	12	TRBJ2-1	TRBV11-2	CASSLILNEQFF	TGTGCCAGCAGCTTAATTCTGAATGAGCAGTTCTTC
.	.	15	TRBJ1-2	TRBV6-4	CASSDSRRGLSSYTF	TGTGCCAGCAGTGACTCTAGACGGGGGTTATCGAGCTACACCTTC
TRBD1	.	14	TRBJ2-7	TRBV30	CACETGTGVYEQYF	TGTGCCTGCGAAACCGGGACAGGAGTCTACGAGCAGTACTTC
.	.	12	TRBJ2-3	TRBV28	CASSLQGDTQYF	TGTGCCAGCAGTTTACAGGGTGATACGCAGTATTTT
TRBD1	.	17	TRBJ2-1	TRBV2	CASTRDREYSMGNEQFF	TGTGCCAGCACTAGGGACAGGGAATACTCAATGGGCAATGAGCAGTTCTTC
TRBD2	once	16	TRBJ2-1	TRBV7-9	CASSPKLAQLSWEQFF	TGTGCCAGCAGCCCAAAACTAGCGCAACTATCGTGGGAGCAGTTCTTC
TRBD2	.	20	TRBJ2-3	TRBV11-2	CASSLDRAGGPPGPLDTQYF	TGTGCCAGCAGCTTAGATCGAGCGGGAGGGCCTCCCGGGCCCCTAGATACGCAGTATTTT
TRBD1	.	15	TRBJ1-5	TRBV27	CASSLSRGDNQPQHF	TGTGCCAGCAGTTTATCCAGGGGGGACAATCAGCCCCAGCATTTT
.	.	15	TRBJ1-1	TRBV18	CASSPRLEGNTEAFF	TGTGCCAGCTCACCACGACTAGAAGGGAACACTGAAGCTTTCTTT
.	.	16	TRBJ2-7	TRBV4-1	CASSQIPGNPAYEQYF	TGCGCCAGCAGCCAGATTCCCGGGAATCCCGCCTACGAGCAGTACTTC
.	.	16	TRBJ2-1	TRBV21-1	CASTRPGTSGINEQFF	TGTGCCAGCACTCGGCCGGGGACTAGCGGGATTAATGAGCAGTTCTTC
TRBD2	.	16	TRBJ2-7	TRBV15	CATSSGLAAIDFGQYF	TGTGCCACCAGCTCGGGACTAGCGGCCATCGATTTCGGGCAGTACTTC
.	.	11	TRBJ1-1	TRBV20-1	CSASPVTEAFF	TGCAGTGCTAGTCCAGTCACTGAAGCTTTCTTT
TRBD2	.	15	TRBJ2-7	TRBV5-4	CASSSGSTEAYEQYF	TGTGCCAGCAGCAGCGGGAGTACCGAAGCCTACGAGCAGTACTTC
.	.	13	TRBJ1-6	TRBV29-1	CSARGNNNSPLHF	TGCAGCGCCCGGGGAAATAATAATTCACCCCTCCACTTT
TRBD1	.	15	TRBJ2-7	TRBV16	CASSPNPRDRAEQYF	TGTGCCAGCAGCCCCAATCCCAGAGACAGGGCCGAGCAGTACTTC
TRBD2	.	15	TRBJ2-1	TRBV28	CASSPGDREANEQFF	TGTGCCAGCAGCCCCGGGGACCGGGAGGCAAATGAGCAGTTCTTC
.	once	15	TRBJ1-5	TRBV7-2	CASSLSGGGNQPQHF	TGTGCCAGCAGCTTATCGGGGGGCGGGAATCAGCCCCAGCATTTT